A selection of T cell receptor beta chains follows, all from one sample in a study of vaccination effects on CD4 cells after COVID-19. Sequencing was performed with immunoSEQ multiplex PCR; in TCRdb, only in-frame clones are kept and a portion is missing. The sample yields tens of thousands of clones, less than 80% seen once. Which antigens these TCRs recognize remains unknown. Specimen: CD4+ T cells from PBMCs cultured with HCoV-OC43 spike peptides, collected before COVID-19 vaccination. These TCRs come from a human donor who received a COVID-19 vaccine. The CDR3 runs from the conserved cysteine through the conserved F or W. The D gene is left open where the match is weak. Clone size appears in some rows only: once, few, many, or a class for an expanded clone.

v_gene: TRBV7-2; d_gene: NA; j_gene: TRBJ2-1; abundance: NA; len: 15; CDR3nt: TGTGCCAGCAGCTCGGATGGCCTAGCGACATTTGAGCAGTTCTTC; CDR3aa: CASSSDGLATFEQFF
v_gene: TRBV28; d_gene: NA; j_gene: TRBJ1-4; abundance: NA; len: 15; CDR3nt: TGTGCCACCCAGGATGGCGGGGGGCTTAGGGAAAAACTGTTTTTT; CDR3aa: CATQDGGGLREKLFF
v_gene: TRBV7-2; d_gene: TRBD2; j_gene: TRBJ2-5; abundance: NA; len: 18; CDR3nt: TGTGCCAGCAGCTTAGTGCCTAGCGGGGGGTCGGTGGGAGAGACCCAGTACTTC; CDR3aa: CASSLVPSGGSVGETQYF
v_gene: TRBV7-3; d_gene: TRBD1; j_gene: TRBJ2-2; abundance: NA; len: 15; CDR3nt: TGTGCCAGCAGCTTAAGACAGGGTAACACCGGGGAGCTGTTTTTT; CDR3aa: CASSLRQGNTGELFF
v_gene: TRBV6-1; d_gene: NA; j_gene: TRBJ1-6; abundance: NA; len: 15; CDR3nt: TGTGCCAGCAGTGAAATTGGCAGGGTGAATTCACCCCTCCACTTT; CDR3aa: CASSEIGRVNSPLHF
v_gene: TRBV5-1; d_gene: NA; j_gene: TRBJ1-5; abundance: NA; len: 14; CDR3nt: TGCGCCAGCAGCTTGGCTGGACCAGATCAGCCCCAGCATTTT; CDR3aa: CASSLAGPDQPQHF
v_gene: TRBV4-1; d_gene: NA; j_gene: TRBJ1-5; abundance: NA; len: 15; CDR3nt: TGCGCCAGCAGCCGGACGGACGGTAGCAATCAGCCCCAGCATTTT; CDR3aa: CASSRTDGSNQPQHF
v_gene: TRBV7-8; d_gene: NA; j_gene: TRBJ2-1; abundance: NA; len: 14; CDR3nt: TGTGCCAGCAGCTTAATACGGGGTTACAATGAGCAGTTCTTC; CDR3aa: CASSLIRGYNEQFF
v_gene: TRBV19; d_gene: NA; j_gene: TRBJ1-5; abundance: NA; len: 16; CDR3nt: TGTGCCAGTAAAACCGACACCACCTATAGCAATCAGCCCCAGCATTTT; CDR3aa: CASKTDTTYSNQPQHF
v_gene: TRBV19; d_gene: TRBD1; j_gene: TRBJ1-6; abundance: NA; len: 17; CDR3nt: TGTGCCAGTAGTATAGAGGGGACAGGCTCCTATAATTCACCCCTCCACTTT; CDR3aa: CASSIEGTGSYNSPLHF
v_gene: TRBV4-3; d_gene: NA; j_gene: TRBJ1-2; abundance: many; len: 16; CDR3nt: TGCGCCAGCAGCCAAGATGTTAGCAGGGCTGGATATGGCTACACCTTC; CDR3aa: CASSQDVSRAGYGYTF
v_gene: TRBV10-2; d_gene: NA; j_gene: TRBJ2-3; abundance: NA; len: 11; CDR3nt: TGCGCCAGCACGGGTGCAGATACGCAGTATTTT; CDR3aa: CASTGADTQYF
v_gene: TRBV9; d_gene: NA; j_gene: TRBJ1-2; abundance: few; len: 14; CDR3nt: TGTGCCAGCAGCGTAGATCCCAACCCCGGGGGCTACACCTTC; CDR3aa: CASSVDPNPGGYTF
v_gene: TRBV9; d_gene: NA; j_gene: TRBJ2-3; abundance: NA; len: 15; CDR3nt: TGTGCCAGCAGTCCGGCGAGTCCTAGCACAGATACGCAGTATTTT; CDR3aa: CASSPASPSTDTQYF
v_gene: TRBV25-1; d_gene: NA; j_gene: TRBJ1-2; abundance: NA; len: 13; CDR3nt: TGTGCCAGCAGTGAAGACACGGTTTATGGCTACACCTTC; CDR3aa: CASSEDTVYGYTF
v_gene: TRBV5-1; d_gene: TRBD1; j_gene: TRBJ1-3; abundance: once; len: 14; CDR3nt: TGCGCCAGCAGCGCTCGACAGGGGAGGGACACCATATATTTT; CDR3aa: CASSARQGRDTIYF
v_gene: TRBV2; d_gene: NA; j_gene: TRBJ2-3; abundance: NA; len: 15; CDR3nt: TGTGCCAGCAGCAGCACAGAGGCTAGCACAGATACGCAGTATTTT; CDR3aa: CASSSTEASTDTQYF
v_gene: TRBV7-3; d_gene: NA; j_gene: TRBJ1-5; abundance: once; len: 13; CDR3nt: TGTGCCAGCAGCTTAGATTCCAATCAGCCCCAGCATTTT; CDR3aa: CASSLDSNQPQHF
v_gene: TRBV30; d_gene: NA; j_gene: TRBJ1-2; abundance: NA; len: 14; CDR3nt: TGTGCCTGGAGTGAGGGAAACGCTTTCTATGGCTACACCTTC; CDR3aa: CAWSEGNAFYGYTF
v_gene: TRBV5-1; d_gene: NA; j_gene: TRBJ2-3; abundance: NA; len: 16; CDR3nt: TGCGCCAGCAGCTTGGCGTCAGGGGTGGGGACAGATACGCAGTATTTT; CDR3aa: CASSLASGVGTDTQYF
v_gene: TRBV5-1; d_gene: NA; j_gene: TRBJ2-6; abundance: NA; len: 13; CDR3nt: TGCGCCAGCAGCTTAGATGGGGCCAACGTCCTGACTTTC; CDR3aa: CASSLDGANVLTF
v_gene: TRBV7-2; d_gene: NA; j_gene: TRBJ2-5; abundance: NA; len: 16; CDR3nt: TGTGCCAGCAGCTCTTCAGGGGGGACAAGAGGAGAGACCCAGTACTTC; CDR3aa: CASSSSGGTRGETQYF
v_gene: TRBV7-3; d_gene: NA; j_gene: TRBJ1-4; abundance: NA; len: 13; CDR3nt: TGTGCCAGCAGCTTAGGGCGTAATGAAAAACTGTTTTTT; CDR3aa: CASSLGRNEKLFF
v_gene: TRBV13; d_gene: TRBD2; j_gene: TRBJ2-5; abundance: NA; len: 15; CDR3nt: TGTGCCAGCAGGGAAACGGGGGGGGTGCGCGAGACCCAGTACTTC; CDR3aa: CASRETGGVRETQYF
v_gene: TRBV18; d_gene: TRBD1; j_gene: TRBJ2-4; abundance: NA; len: 15; CDR3nt: TGTGCCAGCTCACCAACAGGGGCAGCCAAAAACATTCAGTACTTC; CDR3aa: CASSPTGAAKNIQYF
v_gene: TRBV5-1; d_gene: NA; j_gene: TRBJ1-4; abundance: NA; len: 14; CDR3nt: TGCGCCAGCAGACCGGGGACGCATGATGAAAAACTGTTTTTT; CDR3aa: CASRPGTHDEKLFF
v_gene: TRBV4-3; d_gene: NA; j_gene: TRBJ2-3; abundance: once; len: 14; CDR3nt: TGCGCCAGCAGCCAAGAACCAGCGACAGATACGCAGTATTTT; CDR3aa: CASSQEPATDTQYF
v_gene: TRBV28; d_gene: NA; j_gene: TRBJ1-2; abundance: once; len: 12; CDR3nt: TGTGCCAGCAGTTTACGTCAGGGTGGCTCCACCTTC; CDR3aa: CASSLRQGGSTF
v_gene: TRBV18; d_gene: TRBD1; j_gene: TRBJ2-5; abundance: NA; len: 15; CDR3nt: TGTGCCAGCAAACCGACAGGGGCCTCTCAAGAGACCCAGTACTTC; CDR3aa: CASKPTGASQETQYF
v_gene: TRBV27; d_gene: TRBD1; j_gene: TRBJ1-1; abundance: NA; len: 18; CDR3nt: TGTGCCAGCACCTCCAACCCAGGGGGCAGGGAATGGGACACTGAAGCTTTCTTT; CDR3aa: CASTSNPGGREWDTEAFF
v_gene: TRBV9; d_gene: NA; j_gene: TRBJ1-1; abundance: NA; len: 15; CDR3nt: TGTGCCAGCAGCGCGGACAGCACCATGAACACTGAAGCTTTCTTT; CDR3aa: CASSADSTMNTEAFF
v_gene: TRBV4-1; d_gene: TRBD1; j_gene: TRBJ1-6; abundance: few; len: 16; CDR3nt: TGCGCCAGCAGCCCACTACAGGGACAGAATAATTCACCCCTCCACTTT; CDR3aa: CASSPLQGQNNSPLHF
v_gene: TRBV6-4; d_gene: NA; j_gene: TRBJ2-1; abundance: NA; len: 14; CDR3nt: TGTGCCAGCCGGCCGTCAGGGTTAACCAATGAGCAGTTCTTC; CDR3aa: CASRPSGLTNEQFF
v_gene: TRBV10-3; d_gene: NA; j_gene: TRBJ2-3; abundance: NA; len: 18; CDR3nt: TGTGCCATCAGTGAGTCCAGGGGTGGGACACCTAGCACAGATACGCAGTATTTT; CDR3aa: CAISESRGGTPSTDTQYF
v_gene: TRBV7-2; d_gene: NA; j_gene: TRBJ1-2; abundance: NA; len: 15; CDR3nt: TGTGCCAGCAACTATCCGGAGGGGGGAAACTATGGCTACACCTTC; CDR3aa: CASNYPEGGNYGYTF
v_gene: TRBV5-1; d_gene: NA; j_gene: TRBJ2-1; abundance: NA; len: 15; CDR3nt: TGCGCCAGCAGCTGGGGGGGCCATGATTTCAATGAGCAGTTCTTC; CDR3aa: CASSWGGHDFNEQFF
v_gene: TRBV7-2; d_gene: NA; j_gene: TRBJ2-3; abundance: NA; len: 13; CDR3nt: TGTGCCAGCAGCTTAGTTGGCCTCGGTACGCAGTATTTT; CDR3aa: CASSLVGLGTQYF
v_gene: TRBV24-1; d_gene: NA; j_gene: TRBJ2-1; abundance: once; len: 16; CDR3nt: TGTGCCACCAGTGATTCCAGGGGAGGGGGCTACAATGAGCAGTTCTTC; CDR3aa: CATSDSRGGGYNEQFF
v_gene: TRBV3-1/TRBV3-2; d_gene: NA; j_gene: TRBJ1-5; abundance: once; len: 16; CDR3nt: TGTGCCAGCAGCCAGGGAGTCGTCGGGAGCAATCAGCCCCAGCATTTT; CDR3aa: CASSQGVVGSNQPQHF
v_gene: TRBV19; d_gene: TRBD1; j_gene: TRBJ1-2; abundance: NA; len: 14; CDR3nt: TGTGCCAGTAGTGATCCGGGACAGGGGGTTGGCTACACCTTC; CDR3aa: CASSDPGQGVGYTF
v_gene: TRBV28; d_gene: NA; j_gene: TRBJ1-3; abundance: NA; len: 16; CDR3nt: TGTGCCAGCAGCCCGAGGGTCTGGGACGGTGGAAACACCATATATTTT; CDR3aa: CASSPRVWDGGNTIYF
v_gene: TRBV6-2/TRBV6-3; d_gene: TRBD2; j_gene: TRBJ2-1; abundance: NA; len: 17; CDR3nt: TGTGCCAGCAGTTACCACCTTAGCGGGAGGACCTACAATGAGCAGTTCTTC; CDR3aa: CASSYHLSGRTYNEQFF
v_gene: TRBV11-2; d_gene: TRBD1; j_gene: TRBJ1-4; abundance: NA; len: 14; CDR3nt: TGTGCCAGCAACTCAGGGGGCGCGGATGAAAAACTGTTTTTT; CDR3aa: CASNSGGADEKLFF
v_gene: TRBV5-6; d_gene: TRBD1; j_gene: TRBJ2-3; abundance: NA; len: 14; CDR3nt: TGTGCCAGCAGCTTAGACAGGGTTGGAGATACGCAGTATTTT; CDR3aa: CASSLDRVGDTQYF
v_gene: TRBV5-1; d_gene: TRBD1; j_gene: TRBJ1-2; abundance: NA; len: 15; CDR3nt: TGCGCCAGCAGCTTAAAGCAACAGGGGGCCGATGGCTACACCTTC; CDR3aa: CASSLKQQGADGYTF
v_gene: TRBV5-1; d_gene: TRBD1; j_gene: TRBJ2-2; abundance: NA; len: 16; CDR3nt: TGCGCCAGCAGCTATACAGGGGCCTCGAACACCGGGGAGCTGTTTTTT; CDR3aa: CASSYTGASNTGELFF
v_gene: TRBV6-1; d_gene: NA; j_gene: TRBJ1-2; abundance: NA; len: 14; CDR3nt: TGTGCCAGCAGTGAAGACATAGATCTAAGGGGCTACACCTTC; CDR3aa: CASSEDIDLRGYTF
v_gene: TRBV19; d_gene: NA; j_gene: TRBJ1-1; abundance: NA; len: 14; CDR3nt: TGTGCCAGTAGTATCCCGGGACGCAACACTGAAGCTTTCTTT; CDR3aa: CASSIPGRNTEAFF
v_gene: TRBV19; d_gene: TRBD1; j_gene: TRBJ2-3; abundance: NA; len: 16; CDR3nt: TGTGCCACTAGACCCCGGACAGGGGGGAACCAAGATACGCAGTATTTT; CDR3aa: CATRPRTGGNQDTQYF
v_gene: TRBV7-9; d_gene: NA; j_gene: TRBJ2-5; abundance: once; len: 15; CDR3nt: TGTGCCAGCAGCTTATCGGGGGGCCAGGTGGAGACCCAGTACTTC; CDR3aa: CASSLSGGQVETQYF
v_gene: TRBV5-6; d_gene: NA; j_gene: TRBJ2-5; abundance: NA; len: 16; CDR3nt: TGTGCCAGCAGCCCATATCAATTAGTGGGGGCAGAGACCCAGTACTTC; CDR3aa: CASSPYQLVGAETQYF
v_gene: TRBV12-3/TRBV12-4; d_gene: NA; j_gene: TRBJ2-4; abundance: NA; len: 12; CDR3nt: TGTGCCAGCACCCAAAGTACGCACATTCAGTACTTC; CDR3aa: CASTQSTHIQYF
v_gene: TRBV5-4; d_gene: NA; j_gene: TRBJ1-6; abundance: NA; len: 14; CDR3nt: TGTGCCAGCAGCGCCTTTGTGGGACCCTCACCCCTCCACTTT; CDR3aa: CASSAFVGPSPLHF
v_gene: TRBV15; d_gene: NA; j_gene: TRBJ1-1; abundance: NA; len: 13; CDR3nt: TGTGCCACCAGCAGAGTAGTTGAGTCTGAAGCTTTCTTT; CDR3aa: CATSRVVESEAFF
v_gene: TRBV6-4; d_gene: TRBD1; j_gene: TRBJ1-1; abundance: NA; len: 20; CDR3nt: TGTGCCAGCAGTGACTCTAGTAGGGCAGGGGGCGTCCGGGTGAACACTGAAGCTTTCTTT; CDR3aa: CASSDSSRAGGVRVNTEAFF
v_gene: TRBV24-1; d_gene: NA; j_gene: TRBJ1-4; abundance: NA; len: 13; CDR3nt: TGTGCCATCTCCGGGACTGATAATGAAAAACTGTTTTTT; CDR3aa: CAISGTDNEKLFF
v_gene: TRBV9; d_gene: NA; j_gene: TRBJ1-3; abundance: NA; len: 17; CDR3nt: TGTGCCAGCAGCGTAGTGGACAGTCCGAGCTCTGGAAACACCATATATTTT; CDR3aa: CASSVVDSPSSGNTIYF
v_gene: TRBV4-3; d_gene: NA; j_gene: TRBJ2-2; abundance: NA; len: 17; CDR3nt: TGCGCCAGCAGCCAAGAAGGAGGGGCGGGGCGGACCGGGGAGCTGTTTTTT; CDR3aa: CASSQEGGAGRTGELFF
v_gene: TRBV27; d_gene: NA; j_gene: TRBJ1-2; abundance: NA; len: 13; CDR3nt: TGTGCCAGCAGTTTATCCGGAAGGGCTGGCTACACCTTC; CDR3aa: CASSLSGRAGYTF